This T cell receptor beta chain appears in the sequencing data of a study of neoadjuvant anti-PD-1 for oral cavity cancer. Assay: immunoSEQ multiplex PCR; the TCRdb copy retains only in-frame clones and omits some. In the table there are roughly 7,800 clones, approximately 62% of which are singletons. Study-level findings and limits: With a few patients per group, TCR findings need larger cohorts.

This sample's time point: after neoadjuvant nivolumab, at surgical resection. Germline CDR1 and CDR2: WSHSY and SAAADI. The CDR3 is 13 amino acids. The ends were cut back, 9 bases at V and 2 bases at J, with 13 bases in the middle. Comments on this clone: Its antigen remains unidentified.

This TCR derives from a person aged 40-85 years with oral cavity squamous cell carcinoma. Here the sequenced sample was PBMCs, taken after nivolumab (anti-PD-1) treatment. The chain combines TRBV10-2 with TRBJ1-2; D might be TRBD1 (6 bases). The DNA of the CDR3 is TGCGCCAGTTCGGGACACCCAAACTATGGCTACACCTTC. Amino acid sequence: CASSGHPNYGYTF.